The clone carrying this T cell receptor (beta chain) was counted many times. No antigen is known for it. The source of the sample is a study of T cell repertoires in cytomegalovirus infection. Study-level results: There were HLA-C-restricted CMV-specific TCR beta clonotypes dominating the ex vivo response. Summed frequency of shared TCR beta families picked out CMV carriers who also had the relevant HLA.

Via MiXCR, TCRdb re-called the reads, giving one row per CDR3 protein. The table records some 300,000 distinct CDR3 sequences, about 9.2% of them present only once. The CDR3 is 12 residues long. V dropped 2 bases and J dropped 4 bases, with 5 bases sitting between them. Germline CDR1 MNHEY, CDR2 SVGEGT. The material sequenced was PBMCs. The sequence was obtained from a human donor in good health (CMV status not recorded). Some clones in this sample may be carry-over from other donors' samples. V is TRBV6-2 or TRBV6-3 and J is TRBJ1-1; no firm D call. In nucleotides, the CDR3 is TGTGCCAGCAGTTACCCAGTCACTGAAGCTTTCTTT. This gives the protein CASSYPVTEAFF.